This T cell receptor beta chain originates from a study of CD8+CD57+ T cells in acquired aplastic anemia. The CDR3 is made up of 13 amino acids. Trimming shortened V by 6 bases and J by 7 bases, and 12 bases separated the two germline ends. Germline CDR1 and CDR2: SGHVS and FQNEAQ. The template used for profiling TCR beta VDJ and CDR3 was genomic DNA. TCRdb analysed the reads with MiXCR anew, one entry per CDR3 protein. The repertoire consists of approximately 160,000 distinct CDR3 sequences, with around 45% occurring once and the leading ten covering about 1.1%. This TCR came from a human donor in good health. The chain is built from TRBV7-8 and TRBJ2-2; D uncertain. Sequenced: sorted CD4+, CD8+, or CD8+CD57+ T cells (not recorded which) from PBMCs. CDR3 coding DNA: TGTGCCAGCAGACAGTCCGTGCTCGGGGAGCTGTTTTTT. Translation: CASRQSVLGELFF.